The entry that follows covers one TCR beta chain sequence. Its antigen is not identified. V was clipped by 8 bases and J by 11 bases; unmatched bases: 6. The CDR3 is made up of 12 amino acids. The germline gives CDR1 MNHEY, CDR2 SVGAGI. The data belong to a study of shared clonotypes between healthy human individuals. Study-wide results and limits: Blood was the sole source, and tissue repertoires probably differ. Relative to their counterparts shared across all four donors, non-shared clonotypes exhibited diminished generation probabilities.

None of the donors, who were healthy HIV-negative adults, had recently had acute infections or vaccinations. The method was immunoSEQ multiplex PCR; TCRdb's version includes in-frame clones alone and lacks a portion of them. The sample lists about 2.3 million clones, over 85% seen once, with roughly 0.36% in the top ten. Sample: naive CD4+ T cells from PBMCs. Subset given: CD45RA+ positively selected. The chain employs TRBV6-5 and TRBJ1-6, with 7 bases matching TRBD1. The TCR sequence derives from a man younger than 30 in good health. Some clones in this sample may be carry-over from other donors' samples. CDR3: CASHRGYPPLHF. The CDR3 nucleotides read TGTGCCAGCCACAGGGGCTATCCACCCCTCCACTTT.